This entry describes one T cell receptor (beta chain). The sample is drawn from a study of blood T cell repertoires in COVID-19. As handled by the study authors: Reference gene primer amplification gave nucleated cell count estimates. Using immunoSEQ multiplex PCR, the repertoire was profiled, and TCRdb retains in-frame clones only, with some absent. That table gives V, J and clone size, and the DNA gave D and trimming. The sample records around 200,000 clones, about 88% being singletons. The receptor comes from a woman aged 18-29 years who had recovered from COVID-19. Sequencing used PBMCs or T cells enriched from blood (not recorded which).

The CDR3, as DNA: TGTGCCAGCAGTTTATCGCTTCGGGGGGGCCAGTACTTC. Amino acid sequence: CASSLSLRGGQYF. This rearrangement joins TRBV27 to TRBJ2-5; TRBD2 agrees at 8 bases. The CDR3 spans 13 residues. The V gene's germline CDR1 is MNHEY and CDR2 SMNVEV (reference sequence). V gave up 0 bases and J gave up 10 bases; unmatched junction bases: 4.